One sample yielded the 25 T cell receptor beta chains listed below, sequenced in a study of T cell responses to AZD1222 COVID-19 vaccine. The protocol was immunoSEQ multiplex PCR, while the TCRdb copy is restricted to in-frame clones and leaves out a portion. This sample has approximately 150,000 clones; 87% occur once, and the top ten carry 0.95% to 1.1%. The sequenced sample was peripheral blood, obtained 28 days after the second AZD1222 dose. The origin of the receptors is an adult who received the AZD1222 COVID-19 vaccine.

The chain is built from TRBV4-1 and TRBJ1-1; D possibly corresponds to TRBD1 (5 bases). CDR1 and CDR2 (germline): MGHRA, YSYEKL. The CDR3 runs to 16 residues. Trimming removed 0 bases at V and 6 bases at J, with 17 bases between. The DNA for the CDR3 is TGCGCCAGCAGCCAAGACGGGGCAGGGACGATGGCTGAAGCTTTCTTT. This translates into CASSQDGAGTMAEAFF.

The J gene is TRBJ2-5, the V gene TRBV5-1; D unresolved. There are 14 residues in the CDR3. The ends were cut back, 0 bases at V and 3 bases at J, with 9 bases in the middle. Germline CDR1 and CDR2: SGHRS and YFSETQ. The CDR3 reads CASSLEVGKETQYF. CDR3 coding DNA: TGCGCCAGCAGCTTGGAGGTAGGGAAAGAGACCCAGTACTTC.

CDR3 amino acids: CASSQGDFQETQYF. CDR3 sequence (DNA): TGCGCCAGCAGCCAAGGGGATTTTCAAGAGACCCAGTACTTC. This sequence joins TRBV4-1 and TRBJ2-5; D not certain. Trimming removed 1 base from V and 2 bases from J, with 8 bases in between. CDR3 length: 14 residues. The germline V gene has CDR1 MGHRA and CDR2 YSYEKL.

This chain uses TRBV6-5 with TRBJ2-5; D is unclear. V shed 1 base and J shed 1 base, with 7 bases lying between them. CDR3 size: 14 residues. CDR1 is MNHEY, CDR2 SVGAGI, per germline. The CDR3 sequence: CASSYFGPQETQYF. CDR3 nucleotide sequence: TGTGCCAGCAGTTACTTCGGACCCCAAGAGACCCAGTACTTC.

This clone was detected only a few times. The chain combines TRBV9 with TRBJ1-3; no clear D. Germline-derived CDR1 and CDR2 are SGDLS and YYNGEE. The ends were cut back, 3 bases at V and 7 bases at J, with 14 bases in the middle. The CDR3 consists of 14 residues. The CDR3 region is CASSEAGTRNTIYF. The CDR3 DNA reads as TGTGCCAGCAGCGAGGCCGGTACGAGGAACACCATATATTTT.

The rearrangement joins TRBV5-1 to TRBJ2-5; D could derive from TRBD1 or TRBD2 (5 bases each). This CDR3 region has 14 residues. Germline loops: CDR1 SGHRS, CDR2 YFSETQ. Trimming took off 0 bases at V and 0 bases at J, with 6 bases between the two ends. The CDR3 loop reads CASSLGGNQETQYF. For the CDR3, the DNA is TGCGCCAGCAGCTTGGGGGGGAACCAAGAGACCCAGTACTTC.

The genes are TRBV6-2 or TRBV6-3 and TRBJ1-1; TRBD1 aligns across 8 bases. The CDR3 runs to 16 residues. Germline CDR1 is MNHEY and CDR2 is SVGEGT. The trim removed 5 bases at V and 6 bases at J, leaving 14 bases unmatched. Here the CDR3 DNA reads TGTGCCAGCAGTGCGTGGAGAACACAGGGGGAGGCTGAAGCTTTCTTT. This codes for CASSAWRTQGEAEAFF.

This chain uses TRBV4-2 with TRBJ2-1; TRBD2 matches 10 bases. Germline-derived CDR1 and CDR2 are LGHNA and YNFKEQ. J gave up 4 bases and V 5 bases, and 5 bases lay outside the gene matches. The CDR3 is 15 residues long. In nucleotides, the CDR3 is TGTGCCAGCAGCGCTTTTAGCGGGGGGTACAATGAGCAGTTCTTC. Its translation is CASSAFSGGYNEQFF.

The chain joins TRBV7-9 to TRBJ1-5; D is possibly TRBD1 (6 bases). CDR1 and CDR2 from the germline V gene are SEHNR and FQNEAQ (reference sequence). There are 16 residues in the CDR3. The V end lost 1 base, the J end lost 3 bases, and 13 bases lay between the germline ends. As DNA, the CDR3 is TGTGCCAGCAGCTTAGGTCAGGGGCTTGACAATCAGCCCCAGCATTTT. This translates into CASSLGQGLDNQPQHF.

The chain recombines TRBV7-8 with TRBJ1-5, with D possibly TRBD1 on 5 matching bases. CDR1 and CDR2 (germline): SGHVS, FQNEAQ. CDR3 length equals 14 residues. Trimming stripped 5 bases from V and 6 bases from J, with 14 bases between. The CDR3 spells CASSPVRGVQPQHF. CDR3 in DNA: TGTGCCAGCAGCCCCGTTAGGGGTGTTCAGCCCCAGCATTTT.

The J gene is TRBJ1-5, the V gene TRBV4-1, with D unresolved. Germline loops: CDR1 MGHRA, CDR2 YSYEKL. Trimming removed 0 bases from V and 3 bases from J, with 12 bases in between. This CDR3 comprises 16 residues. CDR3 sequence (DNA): TGCGCCAGCAGCCAAGATCATTGGGCAGACAATCAGCCCCAGCATTTT. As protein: CASSQDHWADNQPQHF.

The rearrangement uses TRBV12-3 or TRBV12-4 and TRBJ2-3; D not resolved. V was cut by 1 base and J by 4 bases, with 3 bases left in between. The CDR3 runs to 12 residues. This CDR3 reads CASSLVPDTQYF. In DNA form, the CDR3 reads TGTGCCAGCAGTTTAGTACCAGATACGCAGTATTTT.

The CDR3 DNA sequence: TGTGCCAGCGAATCGGGGGCTGCCTATGAAAAACTGTTTTTT. Protein product: CASESGAAYEKLFF. V is TRBV7-9 and J is TRBJ1-4, with D tentatively TRBD1 (6 bases). CDR1 and CDR2 from the germline V gene are SEHNR and FQNEAQ (reference sequence). The CDR3 runs 14 residues. V lost 8 bases to trimming and J lost 6 bases, with 16 bases between them.

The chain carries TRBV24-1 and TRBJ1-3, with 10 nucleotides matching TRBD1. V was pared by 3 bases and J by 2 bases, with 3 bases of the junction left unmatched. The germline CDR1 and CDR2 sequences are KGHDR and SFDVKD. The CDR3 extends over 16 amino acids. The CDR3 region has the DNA TGTGCCACCAGTGATCGGGGACAGGGGCCTGGAAACACCATATATTTT. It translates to CATSDRGQGPGNTIYF.

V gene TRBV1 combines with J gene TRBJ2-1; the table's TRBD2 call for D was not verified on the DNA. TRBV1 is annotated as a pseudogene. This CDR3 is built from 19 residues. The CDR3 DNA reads TGCACCAGCAGCCAAGAATCCAGTAGCGGGTGGAGCTCCTACAATGAGCAGTTCTTC. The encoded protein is CTSSQESSSGWSSYNEQFF.

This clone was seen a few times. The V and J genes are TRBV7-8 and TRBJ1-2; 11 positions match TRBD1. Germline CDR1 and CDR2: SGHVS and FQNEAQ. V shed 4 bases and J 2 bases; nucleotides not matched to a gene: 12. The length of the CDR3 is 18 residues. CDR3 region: CASSSLPRTGGRNYGYTF. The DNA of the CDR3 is TGTGCCAGCAGCTCACTCCCCAGGACAGGGGGCAGGAACTATGGCTACACCTTC. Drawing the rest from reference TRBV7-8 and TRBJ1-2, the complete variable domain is GAGVSQSPRYKVAKRGQDVALRCDPISGHVSLFWYQQALGQGPEFLTYFQNEAQLDKSGLPSDRFFAERPEGSVSTLKIQRTQQEDSAVYLCASSSLPRTGGRNYGYTFGSGTRLTVV.

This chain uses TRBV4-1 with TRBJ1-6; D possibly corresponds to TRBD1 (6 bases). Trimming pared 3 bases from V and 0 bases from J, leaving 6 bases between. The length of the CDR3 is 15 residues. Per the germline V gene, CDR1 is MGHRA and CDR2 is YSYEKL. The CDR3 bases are TGCGCCAGCAGCCAGGACAGCTCCTATAATTCACCCCTCCACTTT. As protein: CASSQDSSYNSPLHF.

The CDR3 sequence is CASSTHVQGQPQHF. The CDR3 nucleotides read TGTGCCAGTAGTACTCATGTACAGGGACAGCCCCAGCATTTT. The rearrangement links TRBV19 to TRBJ1-5; tentative D call: TRBD1 (6 bases). Germline-derived CDR1 and CDR2 are LNHDA and SQIVND (reference sequence). V lost 4 bases, J lost 7 bases, and 14 bases lay in between. The CDR3 consists of 14 residues.

CDR3 in DNA: TGCGCCAGCAGCTCGGACACTTTCCTCCGCTCTGGGGCCAACGTCCTGACTTTC. The encoded protein is CASSSDTFLRSGANVLTF. This chain joins TRBV5-1 and TRBJ2-6; weak D call: TRBD1 (5 bases). This CDR3 comprises 18 residues. V was clipped by 3 bases and J by 0 bases, with 16 bases between them. Germline-derived CDR1 and CDR2 are SGHRS and YFSETQ.

The CDR3 DNA follows: TGCGCCAGCAGCCAAGATCGGAGGCTAAACACTGAAGCTTTCTTT. It encodes CASSQDRRLNTEAFF. This chain uses TRBV4-3 with TRBJ1-1; no reliable D call. The germline V gene has CDR1 LGHNA and CDR2 YSLEER. CDR3 length: 15 residues. Trimming pared 0 bases from V and 2 bases from J, leaving 10 bases between.

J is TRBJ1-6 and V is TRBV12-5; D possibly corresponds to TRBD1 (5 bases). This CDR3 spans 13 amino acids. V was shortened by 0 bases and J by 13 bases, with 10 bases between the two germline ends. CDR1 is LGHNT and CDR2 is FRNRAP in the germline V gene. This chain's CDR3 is CASGLVSGWPLHF. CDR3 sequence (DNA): TGTGCTAGTGGTTTGGTTTCAGGGTGGCCCCTCCACTTT.

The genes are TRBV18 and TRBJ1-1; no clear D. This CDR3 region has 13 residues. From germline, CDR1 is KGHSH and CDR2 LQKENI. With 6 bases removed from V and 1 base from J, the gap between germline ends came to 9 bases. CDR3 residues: CASSRVQNTEAFF. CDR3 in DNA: TGTGCCAGCTCGAGGGTTCAGAACACTGAAGCTTTCTTT.

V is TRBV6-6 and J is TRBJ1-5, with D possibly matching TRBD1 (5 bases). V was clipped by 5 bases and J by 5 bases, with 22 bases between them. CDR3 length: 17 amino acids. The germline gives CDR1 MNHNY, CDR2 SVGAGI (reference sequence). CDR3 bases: TGTGCCAGCAGTCCCCGACAGATCCAGAAAATTCATCAGCCCCAGCATTTT. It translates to CASSPRQIQKIHQPQHF.

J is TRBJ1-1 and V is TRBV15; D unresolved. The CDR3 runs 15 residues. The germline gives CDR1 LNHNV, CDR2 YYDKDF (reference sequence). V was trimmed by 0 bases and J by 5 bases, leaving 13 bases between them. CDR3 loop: CATSRDRADGTEAFF. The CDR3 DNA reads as TGTGCCACCAGCAGAGATAGGGCAGACGGAACTGAAGCTTTCTTT.

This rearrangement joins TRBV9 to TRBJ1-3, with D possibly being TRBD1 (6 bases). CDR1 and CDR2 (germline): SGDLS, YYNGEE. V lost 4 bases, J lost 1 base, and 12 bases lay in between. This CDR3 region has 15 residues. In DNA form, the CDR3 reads TGTGCCAGCAGCCAAATAACAGGGTCTGGAAACACCATATATTTT. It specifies CASSQITGSGNTIYF.